This T cell receptor (beta chain) appears in the sequencing data of a study of beta chain features in type 1 diabetes (dated by TCRdb to 2017 to 2018). Background on the whole study: Patients and healthy donors did not differ in mean age, gender distribution, total cell number or subset yield. A total of 107,917,701 sorted cells were examined across all samples, and the number of cells per subset was strongly correlated with RNA yield. The study compared TCRB repertoires of sorted circulating CD4+ T cell subsets between recently diagnosed type 1 diabetes patients and matched healthy donors. Regulatory and stem cell-like memory subsets were obtained from only 8 patients and roughly eight healthy donors, while naive and central memory subsets were obtained from all 30 or so donors. General conclusions and limits of the study: Naive, central memory and regulatory TCRB repertoires appeared to be more similar among patients than among healthy donors. Because cDNA rather than genomic DNA was sequenced, highly expressing activated cells could have been over-represented, although no difference in activation and CD3 levels was found between groups. Shorter templates might be favored by PCR, yet because patient and control samples were amplified and corrected together, any such skew would affect both groups equally. At VDJ recombination sites, patients with type 1 diabetes made fewer insertions and deleted more nucleotides, a pattern implying thymic rearrangement abnormalities. Because the HLA sub-analyses included only small numbers of individuals, any influence of HLA type on TCRB rearrangement was left unresolved. In all four CD4+ subsets, TCRB CDR3 length was moderately but significantly shorter in type 1 diabetes patients.

The High Capacity cDNA Reverse Transcription Kit was used to reverse transcribe all of the isolated RNA, meaning that expressed TCRB transcripts were what got sequenced. Deep immunoSEQ sequencing was applied to naive, central memory and regulatory T cell samples, giving an average of roughly 3.5 million total reads per sample. Sorted cells were lysed in RLT buffer and RNA was extracted with DNase-treated RNeasy Micro or Mini kits, depending on cell number. To prevent cross-contamination, every cell subset was processed on its own, while patient and healthy donor samples were processed together. Using the immunoSEQ multiplex PCR, TCRB sequences were amplified from cDNA into 87-bp fragments spanning the CDR3 region. Sequencing of the amplicons was done on the Illumina HiSeq platform. In the authors' own workflow: Synthetic template baselines were used to correct PCR bias computationally, reads within Hamming distance 2 were collapsed, and singletons that could not be merged were discarded. Reads were aligned against IMGT so that V, D and J genes, CDR3 length and insertions or deletions at six rearrangement sites could be assigned. Within each subset, clonotype counts were normalized to sorted cell number, and only after that were true diversity and Gini coefficients computed with the tcR R package. Repertoire sharing was quantified using the overlap coefficient calculated on TCRB nucleotide sequences. Out-of-frame TCRB sequences from naive cells were analyzed to stand in for the pre-selection repertoire. TCRdb took over this immuneACCESS table, retaining in-frame rearrangements with V and J assigned. Such tables are incomplete; in checked studies, under half of the missing clones stem from an unresolved V gene, and the remainder is unexplained. That table supplies the V and J calls and clone size; D and trimming were determined from the DNA. Here the sample has 600,000 or so clones; roughly 13% occur a single time. Just under 0.04% of the sample is in the top ten clones.

According to the germline V gene, CDR1 reads SQVTM and CDR2 reads ANQGSEA. The CDR3 measures 11 amino acids from cysteine to phenylalanine. The read is trimmed to its CDR3 DNA, 33 bases read in frame from base 1. As for this clone: Which antigen it targets is not known. No base quality values were provided; no much bigger clone lies one nucleotide off. At the DNA level, this CDR3 is encoded by other sequences in the same sample as well.

From each donor, a single peripheral blood sample of about 120 mL on average was drawn into heparinised tubes. Naive, central memory, regulatory and stem cell-like memory CD4+ T cells were sorted on a BD FACSAria II using a panel including CD45RO, CCR7, CD25, CD127, CD95 and CD27. All sorted populations exceeded 98% purity. PBMCs were isolated right away by Lymphoprep density gradient centrifugation and were stained directly, without culture. So that batch effects would be minimized, each experiment stained and sorted samples in pairs, pairing one healthy donor with one patient. This TCR was recovered from a man aged 18-30 years with type 1 diabetes. The rearranged segments are TRBV29-1 and TRBJ2-7; TRBD2 might be the D gene, on 7 matching bases. Sequencing was performed on naive CD4+ T cells from blood. Reading the label with the study, this specimen's cell subset or site is: true naive CD4+ T cells. The DNA is TGCAGTGGCGGGGGCGCCTACGAGCAGTACTTC. This yields the protein CSGGGAYEQYF.